This TCR beta chain comes out of a study of blood T cells in healthy people across ages. Whole-study findings and limits: Calculation of diversity from one million T cells yielded estimates considered to be underestimates. With age, beta diversity per million T cells declined roughly linearly, significantly by 40.

For every donor, a draw yielded approximately 9.9 milliliters of peripheral blood. The CDR3 is 12 amino acids. Germline lookup yields CDR1 SEHNR and CDR2 FQNEAQ (reference sequence). Trimming stripped 0 bases from V and 15 bases from J, with 12 bases between. Through a sample-barcoded 5' primer and a J-beta primer mix, a second PCR was run for roughly 6 to 12 cycles. Every molecule of cDNA carried a tag from a template-switch adaptor with 12 random nucleotides. TCRdb recomputed calls from the 5' RACE reads with MiXCR, one row per CDR3 protein. The sample records around 650,000 distinct CDR3 sequences, roughly 43% being singletons. This clonotype was counted a few times. The antigen remains unidentified.

The sequenced sample was blood. The chain carries TRBV7-9 and TRBJ2-1; D might be TRBD2 (5 bases). The sequence came from an elderly man in good health. CDR3 amino acids: CASSLAEVGLFF. In DNA, the CDR3 is TGTGCCAGCAGCTTAGCGGAGGTTGGCTTGTTCTTC.